What follows are 23 T cell receptor beta chains derived from one specimen sequenced in a study of cytomegalovirus exposure and HLA in healthy donors. The study ran its PCR with 60 Vbeta and 13 Jbeta primers. Measured with immunoSEQ multiplex PCR; TCRdb has only the in-frame clones, and not every one. The sample lists about 150,000 clones; 75% to 85% were seen once. Sequenced input: PBMCs. All receptors come from a man between 50 and 59 years old in good health and CMV-seropositive.

The chain uses TRBV28 and TRBJ2-7; TRBD1 aligns across 8 bases. The J segment lost 6 bases and the V segment lost 7 bases, leaving 14 bases of the junction unmatched. The CDR3 loop spans 15 amino acids. Germline CDR1 is MDHEN and CDR2 is SYDVKM. Written as DNA, the CDR3 is TGTGCCAGCACCGCGCGTGGACAGGGTGGTTTCGAGCAGTACTTC. Residues: CASTARGQGGFEQYF.

Only one count was recorded for this clone. The genes are TRBV12-5 and TRBJ2-1; 11 nucleotides match TRBD2. The CDR3 is made up of 14 amino acids. J lost 8 bases, V lost 5 bases, and 5 bases had no gene match. In germline, CDR1 is LGHNT, CDR2 FRNRAP. The chain's CDR3 is CASGGRLAGHEQFF. The DNA for the CDR3 is TGTGCTAGTGGTGGCAGACTAGCGGGACATGAGCAGTTCTTC.

This chain links TRBV5-4 with TRBJ1-5; D perhaps matches TRBD1 (5 bases). The V and J ends lost 1 base and 5 bases respectively, with 13 bases between them. This CDR3 is 15 amino acids long. Germline assignment: CDR1 SGHNT and CDR2 YYREEE (reference sequence). CDR3 protein: CASSLQGTGDQPQHF. The CDR3 DNA sequence: TGTGCCAGCAGCTTGCAGGGAACTGGCGATCAGCCCCAGCATTTT.

The genes are TRBV5-1 and TRBJ2-5; D is perhaps TRBD2 (7 bases). CDR1 is SGHRS, CDR2 YFSETQ, per germline. This CDR3 region has 13 residues. The V end was cut by 7 bases, the J end by 5 bases, with 15 bases between. Written as DNA, the CDR3 is TGCGCCAGCGGGCCGGGGGGCGTGGAGACCCAGTACTTC. Protein sequence: CASGPGGVETQYF.

The V call is TRBV27, the J call TRBJ2-7; 16 bases fit TRBD2. The junction had 4 bases not matched to a gene; V was cut back by 0 bases and J by 2 bases. This CDR3 spans 18 amino acids. Germline CDR1 is MNHEY and CDR2 is SMNVEV (reference sequence). DNA of the CDR3: TGTGCCAGCAGTTTATCGGGACTAGCGGGAGGGATAGCCTACGAGCAGTACTTC. Translating it yields CASSLSGLAGGIAYEQYF.

The rearrangement uses TRBV5-4 and TRBJ1-1; D possibly corresponds to TRBD1 (5 bases). There are 16 residues in the CDR3. The V gene's germline CDR1 is SGHNT and CDR2 YYREEE (reference sequence). V was trimmed by 0 bases and J by 0 bases, leaving 12 bases between them. CDR3 protein: CASSLAKATVNTEAFF. Written as DNA, the CDR3 is TGTGCCAGCAGCTTGGCCAAGGCGACAGTGAACACTGAAGCTTTCTTT.

The CDR3 sequence is CASSLSGGLVSYNEQFF. The CDR3 DNA follows: TGTGCCAGCAGCTTATCAGGGGGACTAGTCTCCTACAATGAGCAGTTCTTC. The chain carries TRBV11-3 and TRBJ2-1; possibly TRBD2 for D (8 bases). The germline V and J ends were trimmed by 2 bases and 0 bases, with 14 bases remaining between them. CDR3 length: 17 residues. Per the germline V gene, CDR1 is SGHNT and CDR2 is YENEEA.

This clone was counted a single time. The chain uses TRBV29-1 and TRBJ2-1, with a possible D match to TRBD1 (6 bases). The germline gives CDR1 SQVTM, CDR2 ANQGSEA. There are 15 residues in the CDR3. With 4 bases removed from V and 8 bases from J, the gap between germline ends came to 21 bases. This chain's CDR3 is CSVGGGRGDYDEQFF. DNA for the CDR3: TGCAGCGTTGGAGGCGGCAGGGGAGACTATGATGAGCAGTTCTTC.

The chain employs TRBV5-6 and TRBJ2-7, with D tentatively TRBD2 (6 bases). Per the germline V gene, CDR1 is SGHDT and CDR2 is YYEEEE. There are 15 residues in the CDR3. V was shortened by 1 base and J by 3 bases, with 14 bases between the two germline ends. CDR3 sequence: CASSLIGGNGYEQYF. The CDR3 nucleotides are TGTGCCAGCAGCTTGATCGGCGGGAATGGCTACGAGCAGTACTTC.

This clone has only a few counts. This chain links TRBV11-3 with TRBJ2-5, with 15 bases identical to TRBD2. V lost 5 bases, J lost 5 bases, and 6 bases stayed unmatched. Germline assignment: CDR1 SGHNT and CDR2 YENEEA. This CDR3 has 16 residues. The CDR3 DNA is TGTGCCAGCAGCGCCGGGACTAGCGGGAGGCGGGAGACCCAGTACTTC. It is translated as CASSAGTSGRRETQYF. The whole variable domain, filled in from reference TRBV11-3 and TRBJ2-5, reads EAGVVQSPRYKIIEKKQPVAFWCNPISGHNTLYWYLQNLGQGPELLIRYENEEAVDDSQLPKDRFSAERLKGVDSTLKIQPAELGDSAVYLCASSAGTSGRRETQYFGPGTRLLVL.

The chain carries TRBV2 and TRBJ1-5, with 8 bases identical to TRBD1. With V trimmed by 6 bases and J by 9 bases, 10 bases remained unmatched. CDR3 length: 14 residues. Germline V gene data show CDR1 as SNHLY and CDR2 as FYNNEI. Here the CDR3 reads CASRTGTGGMPQHF. The CDR3 coding sequence is TGTGCCAGCAGAACCGGGACAGGAGGGATGCCCCAGCATTTT. The variable domain in full, with the rest retrieved from reference TRBV2 and TRBJ1-5, is EPEVTQTPSHQVTQMGQEVILRCVPISNHLYFYWYRQILGQKVEFLVSFYNNEISEKSEIFDDQFSVERPDGSNFTLKIRSTKLEDSAMYFCASRTGTGGMPQHFGDGTRLSIL.

This clone was picked up a small number of times. The chain employs TRBV7-9 and TRBJ2-6; 10 positions match TRBD2. CDR1 is SEHNR and CDR2 is FQNEAQ in the germline V gene (reference sequence). The J segment lost 0 bases and the V segment lost 11 bases, leaving 7 bases of the junction unmatched. CDR3 length: 16 amino acids. DNA for the CDR3: TGTGCCGGTCGGACTAGCGGAGTCTCTGGGGCCAACGTCCTGACTTTC. As protein: CAGRTSGVSGANVLTF.

The chain is built from TRBV2 and TRBJ2-5; 7 positions agree with TRBD1. The DNA end favors TRBJ2-7, so the J call may be wrong. The CDR3 is 15 amino acids. Germline CDR1 is SNHLY and CDR2 is FYNNEI. In DNA form, the CDR3 reads TGTGCCAGCAGTCCTGAACCGGGACAGCGTTACGAGCAGTACTTC. Its protein product is CASSPEPGQRYEQYF.

The table lists this clone with a few counts. The chain is built from TRBV29-1 and TRBJ2-7, with TRBD1 identical over 8 bases. The junction had 10 bases not matched to a gene; V was cut back by 5 bases and J by 7 bases. The CDR3 has 13 residues. CDR1 is SQVTM and CDR2 is ANQGSEA in the germline V gene. The CDR3 DNA sequence: TGCAGCGTTCTCCAGGACAGGGTGGGGGAGCAGTACTTC. Amino acid sequence: CSVLQDRVGEQYF.

Only one count was recorded for this clone. The chain uses TRBV5-1 and TRBJ2-7; 11 positions match TRBD1. The V segment lost 0 bases and the J segment 5 bases; nucleotides outside the gene matches: 4. CDR3 length: 15 residues. From germline, CDR1 is SGHRS and CDR2 YFSETQ. The chain's CDR3 is CASSLGTGGVNEQYF. In DNA, the CDR3 is TGCGCCAGCAGCTTGGGGACAGGGGGCGTCAACGAGCAGTACTTC.

J is TRBJ2-3 and V is TRBV11-2; D may be TRBD1 (6 bases). The germline V gene has CDR1 SGHAT and CDR2 FQNNGV. The V end was cut by 1 base, the J end by 6 bases, with 11 bases between. The CDR3 spans 14 residues. The CDR3 DNA reads TGTGCCAGCAGCTTAGCCCGGCAGGGGGATACGCAGTATTTT. Its translation: CASSLARQGDTQYF. The full variable domain, its missing parts supplied by reference TRBV11-2 and TRBJ2-3, is EAGVAQSPRYKIIEKRQSVAFWCNPISGHATLYWYQQILGQGPKLLIQFQNNGVVDDSQLPKDRFSAERLKGVDSTLKIQPAKLEDSAVYLCASSLARQGDTQYFGPGTRLTVL.

The chain couples TRBV7-8 to TRBJ2-7; D gene uncertain. From germline, CDR1 is SGHVS and CDR2 FQNEAQ. V was pared by 0 bases and J by 3 bases, with 12 bases between. There are 15 residues in the CDR3. CDR3 nucleotide sequence: TGTGCCAGCAGCTTAGCGCTGGGCAGCCTCTACGAGCAGTACTTC. It translates to CASSLALGSLYEQYF.

This chain uses TRBV5-4 with TRBJ2-7; 7 bases map to TRBD2. Germline CDR1 reads SGHNT; CDR2 reads YYREEE (reference sequence). The V segment lost 0 bases and the J segment 1 base; nucleotides outside the gene matches: 10. The CDR3 spans 17 residues. In DNA form, the CDR3 reads TGTGCCAGCAGCTTGGCCGTCTCAGGGAGGGCATCCTACGAGCAGTACTTC. The encoded protein is CASSLAVSGRASYEQYF.

This chain links TRBV5-5 with TRBJ1-2; a weak D match, TRBD1 (6 bases). The CDR3 loop spans 15 amino acids. V shed 1 base and J shed 4 bases, with 14 bases lying between them. CDR1 is SGHKS, CDR2 YYEKEE, per germline (reference sequence). The CDR3 reads CASSLSRGAGYGYTF. DNA of the CDR3: TGTGCCAGCAGCTTGAGTCGGGGGGCGGGCTATGGCTACACCTTC.

The V gene is TRBV6-1, the J gene TRBJ2-5, with unresolved D. The closer fit of TRBJ2-7 to the DNA end suggests the J call may be wrong. CDR1 and CDR2 (germline): MNHNS, SASEGT. This CDR3 has 12 amino acids. As DNA, the CDR3 is TGTGCCAGCAGTGATACCTTCTACGAGCAGTACTTC. Amino acid sequence: CASSDTFYEQYF.

A word on this clone: The same CDR3 can be traced to other DNA sequences in this sample. The chain uses TRBV27 and TRBJ1-5; D call uncertain. The germline CDR1 and CDR2 sequences are MNHEY and SMNVEV (reference sequence). The ends were cut back, 3 bases at V and 4 bases at J, with 10 bases in the middle. This CDR3 region has 14 residues. The CDR3 sequence is CASSLTFGNQPQHF. Here the CDR3 DNA reads TGTGCCAGCAGTTTGACCTTCGGGAATCAGCCCCAGCATTTT.

The sample holds one count of this clone. This chain joins TRBV5-4 and TRBJ2-1, with TRBD1 matching 11 bases. Germline CDR1 is SGHNT and CDR2 is YYREEE (reference sequence). The V segment lost 4 bases and the J segment 6 bases; nucleotides outside the gene matches: 6. The CDR3 is made up of 15 amino acids. The CDR3 here is CASSTSGTGGNEQFF. The DNA of the CDR3 is TGTGCCAGCAGCACCTCCGGGACAGGGGGCAATGAGCAGTTCTTC.

The J gene is TRBJ1-5, the V gene TRBV27; the D gene is possibly TRBD1 (5 bases). This CDR3 is built from 17 residues. Germline V gene sequence: CDR1 MNHEY, CDR2 SMNVEV (reference sequence). Trimming took off 5 bases at V and 4 bases at J, with 21 bases between the two ends. The CDR3: CASSPQGGRPINQPQHF. The CDR3 DNA is TGTGCCAGCAGTCCCCAGGGTGGCAGGCCAATAAATCAGCCCCAGCATTTT.